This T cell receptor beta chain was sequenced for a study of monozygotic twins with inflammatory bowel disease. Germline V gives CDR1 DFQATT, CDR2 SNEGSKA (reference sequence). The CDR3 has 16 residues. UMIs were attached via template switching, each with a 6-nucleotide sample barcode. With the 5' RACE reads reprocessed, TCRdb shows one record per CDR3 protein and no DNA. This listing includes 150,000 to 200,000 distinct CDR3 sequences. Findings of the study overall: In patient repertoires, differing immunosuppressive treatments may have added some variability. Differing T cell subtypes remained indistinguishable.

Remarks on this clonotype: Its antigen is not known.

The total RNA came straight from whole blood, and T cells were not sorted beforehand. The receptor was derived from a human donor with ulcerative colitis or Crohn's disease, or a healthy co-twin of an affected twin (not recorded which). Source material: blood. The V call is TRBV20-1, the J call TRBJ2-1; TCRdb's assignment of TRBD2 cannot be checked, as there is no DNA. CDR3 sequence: CSARPPTSGRKNEQFF.